A selection of T cell receptor beta chains follows, all from one sample in a study of cytomegalovirus exposure and HLA in healthy donors. TCRdb's table, derived via immunoSEQ multiplex PCR, lists solely in-frame clones and lacks some. Here the sample spans 150,000 to 200,000 clones, roughly four fifths being singletons. The sample comprised PBMCs. These receptor sequences come from a man in his thirties or forties in good health and CMV-seronegative. Each CDR3 is given with its conserved first and last residue. The D gene is left open where the match is weak. Only some rows state a clone size, as once, few, many or a class for expanded clones.

-,TRBJ1-1,TRBV11-3,-,CASSLEGGTEAFF,TGTGCCAGCAGCTTAGAGGGGGGCACTGAAGCTTTCTTT
TRBD1,TRBJ1-2,TRBV2,-,CASSVGQYGYTF,TGTGCCAGCAGTGTGGGACAGTATGGCTACACCTTC
TRBD2,TRBJ2-7,TRBV10-3,-,CAIRGLASYEQYF,TGTGCCATCAGAGGACTAGCGTCCTACGAGCAGTACTTC
TRBD2,TRBJ2-7,TRBV2,-,CASHRIASGSYEQYF,TGTGCCAGCCATCGAATAGCTAGCGGCTCCTACGAGCAGTACTTC
TRBD1,TRBJ1-1,TRBV11-2,few,CASSGRKSGTVNGEAEAFF,TGTGCCAGCAGCGGGAGGAAATCCGGGACAGTGAATGGAGAGGCTGAAGCTTTCTTT
TRBD2,TRBJ2-7,TRBV10-1,few,CATSTSGFSYEQYF,TGCGCCACCTCGACTAGCGGGTTCTCCTACGAGCAGTACTTC
TRBD2,TRBJ2-2,TRBV5-1,-,CASSLAGAVSGELFF,TGCGCCAGCAGTCTAGCGGGAGCCGTCAGCGGGGAGCTGTTTTTT
-,TRBJ2-7,TRBV5-1,-,CASSLTASGVYEQYF,TGCGCCAGCAGCTTAACGGCGTCAGGGGTCTACGAGCAGTACTTC
TRBD1,TRBJ2-7,TRBV2,-,CASNPRDREYEQYF,TGTGCCAGCAATCCCCGGGACAGGGAGTACGAGCAGTACTTC
-,TRBJ1-2,TRBV2,once,CASSADTGKSGGYTF,TGTGCCAGCAGTGCCGATACAGGGAAATCAGGAGGCTACACCTTC
TRBD1,TRBJ1-2,TRBV7-8,many,CASSSLPGQDVYGYTF,TGTGCCAGCAGCTCATTACCGGGACAGGATGTCTATGGCTACACCTTC
TRBD2,TRBJ2-7,TRBV14,-,CASSQPTSGRNEQYF,TGTGCCAGCAGCCAGCCGACTAGCGGGAGAAACGAGCAGTACTTC
TRBD1,TRBJ1-1,TRBV25-1,-,CASSDGQGEPNTEAFF,TGTGCCAGTAGCGACGGACAGGGCGAACCCAACACTGAAGCTTTCTTT
-,TRBJ2-5,TRBV6-5,-,CASSYRPSGEQYF,TGTGCCAGCAGTTATAGGCCGTCTGGGGAGCAGTACTTC
TRBD2,TRBJ2-1,TRBV19,-,CASSILLKREDRHEQFF,TGTGCCAGTAGTATCCTCCTCAAGCGGGAGGATCGGCATGAGCAGTTCTTC
-,TRBJ1-5,TRBV2,-,CASSEGRTGGQPQHF,TGTGCCAGCAGTGAAGGGAGAACAGGTGGGCAGCCCCAGCATTTT
TRBD1,TRBJ2-5,TRBV10-3,-,CAISALGQGVEETQYF,TGTGCCATCAGCGCCCTGGGACAGGGGGTTGAAGAGACCCAGTACTTC
-,TRBJ1-1,TRBV19,-,CASTPGRVNTEAFF,TGTGCCAGTACCCCCGGTCGGGTGAACACTGAAGCTTTCTTT
-,TRBJ2-5,TRBV6-5,-,CASSYSGGPLETQYF,TGTGCCAGCAGTTATAGCGGAGGCCCTTTAGAGACCCAGTACTTC
-,TRBJ1-2,TRBV6-5,-,CATAWGGGYGYTF,TGTGCCACCGCCTGGGGGGGTGGATATGGCTACACCTTC
TRBD1,TRBJ1-5,TRBV18,-,CASSPNIDRAHQPQHF,TGTGCCAGCTCACCAAACATCGACAGGGCTCATCAGCCCCAGCATTTT
-,TRBJ2-3,TRBV6-5,-,CASSYSSGALDTQYF,TGTGCCAGCAGTTACTCATCCGGAGCCCTAGATACGCAGTATTTT
-,TRBJ2-4,TRBV27,-,CASLGVKNIQYF,TGTGCCAGCCTAGGGGTAAAAAACATTCAGTACTTC
TRBD1,TRBJ1-2,TRBV9,-,CASSPGQGMDYGYTF,TGTGCCAGCAGCCCCGGACAGGGAATGGACTATGGCTACACCTTC
TRBD1,TRBJ2-5,TRBV7-3,-,CASSLTGARETQYF,TGTGCCAGCAGTCTGACAGGGGCCCGGGAGACCCAGTACTTC
TRBD1,TRBJ2-7,TRBV11-2,-,CASSLLRQGYEQYF,TGTGCCAGCAGCTTATTGAGACAGGGCTACGAGCAGTACTTC
-,TRBJ2-2,TRBV5-5,-,CASRTSGLNTGELFF,TGTGCCAGCAGAACGAGCGGACTGAACACCGGGGAGCTGTTTTTT
-,TRBJ1-5,TRBV14,once,CASSQGDYSNQPQHF,TGTGCCAGCAGCCAAGGAGACTATAGCAATCAGCCCCAGCATTTT
-,TRBJ2-7,TRBV7-6,-,CASSLGARDIPYEQYF,TGTGCCAGCAGCTTAGGGGCCCGGGACATTCCCTACGAGCAGTACTTC
TRBD1,TRBJ1-1,TRBV19,-,CASGLGQLNTEAFF,TGTGCCAGTGGACTGGGACAGCTGAACACTGAAGCTTTCTTT
-,TRBJ1-3,TRBV19,-,CASSQFSGNTIYF,TGTGCCAGTAGCCAATTCTCTGGAAACACCATATATTTT
-,TRBJ2-2,TRBV25-1,-,CASSDQRDTGELFF,TGTGCCAGCAGTGACCAGCGGGACACCGGGGAGCTGTTTTTT
TRBD2,TRBJ2-3,TRBV6-6,-,CASSQTSGSTDTQYF,TGTGCCAGCAGTCAGACTAGCGGGAGCACAGATACGCAGTATTTT
TRBD1,TRBJ1-2,TRBV6-1,-,CASSEAGTGGYGYTF,TGTGCCAGCAGTGAAGCAGGGACAGGGGGGTATGGCTACACCTTC
-,TRBJ2-5,TRBV5-6,-,CASSLNTETQYF,TGTGCCAGCAGCTTGAACACAGAGACCCAGTACTTC
-,TRBJ2-7,TRBV6-6,-,CATKTSLSYEQYF,TGTGCCACCAAGACAAGCTTGAGTTACGAGCAGTACTTC
-,TRBJ2-6,TRBV2,-,CASSLLSSGANVLTF,TGTGCCAGCAGTCTGCTGAGCTCTGGGGCCAACGTCCTGACTTTC
TRBD2,TRBJ2-3,TRBV7-3,-,CASSFYGRVSTDTQYF,TGTGCCAGCAGCTTTTACGGGAGGGTTAGCACAGATACGCAGTATTTT
TRBD2,TRBJ2-3,TRBV7-9,-,CASSLVPGRESDTQYF,TGTGCCAGCAGCTTAGTCCCGGGGCGGGAGTCAGATACGCAGTATTTT
-,TRBJ1-1,TRBV29-1,-,CSVEAGGDTEAFF,TGCAGCGTTGAGGCGGGGGGCGACACTGAAGCTTTCTTT
TRBD1,TRBJ1-4,TRBV5-1,-,CASSLSGTGIEKLFF,TGCGCCAGCAGCTTATCCGGGACAGGGATTGAAAAACTGTTTTTT
-,TRBJ1-5,TRBV19,-,CASKGRDQPQHF,TGTGCCAGTAAGGGCAGGGATCAGCCCCAGCATTTT
-,TRBJ2-7,TRBV7-8,-,CASSLAPSGISYEQYF,TGTGCCAGCAGCTTAGCGCCCAGCGGCATATCCTACGAGCAGTACTTC
-,TRBJ2-1,TRBV4-1,-,CASSQDSGHGKVF,TGCGCCAGCAGCCAAGATTCGGGACACGGAAAGGTCTTC
TRBD1,TRBJ2-1,TRBV18,-,CASSPGTGKNEQFF,TGTGCCAGCTCACCGGGGACAGGGAAGAATGAGCAGTTCTTC
TRBD2,TRBJ2-1,TRBV4-2,-,CASSQDNGRNEQFF,TGTGCCAGCAGCCAAGATAACGGGAGGAATGAGCAGTTCTTC
TRBD2,TRBJ2-1,TRBV29-1,few,CSVEARLAASEQFF,TGCAGCGTTGAAGCCCGACTAGCGGCGAGTGAGCAGTTCTTC
-,TRBJ1-4,TRBV4-1,-,CASSQFVSEKLFF,TGCGCCAGCAGCCAATTTGTAAGCGAAAAACTGTTTTTT
-,TRBJ1-4,TRBV28,-,CASSESGFGNEKLFF,TGTGCCAGCAGCGAGTCGGGTTTCGGTAATGAAAAACTGTTTTTT
-,TRBJ1-2,TRBV6-6,few,CASSLSGSYGYTF,TGTGCCAGCAGTCTCTCGGGGTCCTATGGCTACACCTTC
TRBD1,TRBJ2-5,TRBV5-6,few,CASRGTGGWETQYF,TGTGCCAGCAGAGGGACAGGGGGCTGGGAGACCCAGTACTTC
-,TRBJ2-7,TRBV11-2,-,CASSLDLGYEQYF,TGTGCCAGCAGCTTAGATCTCGGTTACGAGCAGTACTTC
-,TRBJ1-4,TRBV6-1,-,CASSEKGRGEKLFF,TGTGCCAGCAGTGAAAAGGGGCGGGGTGAAAAACTGTTTTTT
TRBD1,TRBJ2-3,TRBV5-4,-,CASSLEGATDTQYF,TGTGCCAGCAGCTTGGAGGGGGCAACAGATACGCAGTATTTT
TRBD2,TRBJ2-1,TRBV5-1,once,CASSLRTRLADYNEQFF,TGCGCCAGCAGCTTGCGGACACGGCTAGCGGATTACAATGAGCAGTTCTTC